These T cell receptor beta chains were read from a single sample in a study of cytomegalovirus exposure and HLA in healthy donors. Method: immunoSEQ multiplex PCR; TCRdb's copy keeps in-frame clones and lacks some. This sample contains 200,000 or so clones. The sequenced material came from PBMCs. These receptors all stem from a boy aged 5-17 years in good health and CMV-seronegative. Both conserved end residues are part of each CDR3. The D gene is left open where the match is weak.

D: -; V: TRBV19; J: TRBJ1-1; CDR3: CASRSGPNTEAFF; DNA: TGTGCCAGTAGGTCAGGGCCGAACACTGAAGCTTTCTTT
D: TRBD1; V: TRBV6-5; J: TRBJ1-1; CDR3: CANSYRQGVEAFF; DNA: TGTGCCAACAGTTATCGACAGGGAGTTGAAGCTTTCTTT
D: -; V: TRBV5-1; J: TRBJ1-4; CDR3: CASSSDLVNEKLFF; DNA: TGCGCCAGCAGCTCCGACTTGGTTAATGAAAAACTGTTTTTT
D: TRBD1; V: TRBV7-9; J: TRBJ1-5; CDR3: CASSSETGRNQPQHF; DNA: TGTGCCAGCAGCTCCGAGACAGGGCGGAATCAGCCCCAGCATTTT
D: -; V: TRBV2; J: TRBJ1-1; CDR3: CASSKRELDTEAFF; DNA: TGTGCCAGCAGCAAAAGGGAGTTGGACACTGAAGCTTTCTTT
D: -; V: TRBV28; J: TRBJ1-3; CDR3: CASSLRPRIYF; DNA: TGTGCCAGCAGTCTCAGGCCCCGTATATATTTT
D: TRBD1; V: TRBV18; J: TRBJ2-6; CDR3: CASSPGTGYLTGANVLTF; DNA: TGTGCCAGCTCCCCCGGGACAGGGTACTTGACGGGGGCCAACGTCCTGACTTTC
D: -; V: TRBV30; J: TRBJ2-3; CDR3: CAWSVPHLVTDTQYF; DNA: TGTGCCTGGAGTGTACCTCATTTAGTGACAGATACGCAGTATTTT
D: -; V: TRBV19; J: TRBJ2-6; CDR3: CASTGRARSGANVLTF; DNA: TGTGCCAGTACCGGCAGGGCTCGATCTGGGGCCAACGTCCTGACTTTC
D: TRBD2; V: TRBV30; J: TRBJ2-2; CDR3: CACTLAGGTSGELFF; DNA: TGTGCCTGCACACTAGCGGGGGGGACAAGCGGGGAGCTGTTTTTT
D: -; V: TRBV2; J: TRBJ1-4; CDR3: CASRGLTNEKLFF; DNA: TGTGCCAGCCGAGGGTTAACTAATGAAAAACTGTTTTTT
D: TRBD1; V: TRBV7-8; J: TRBJ2-1; CDR3: CASSSPDRGNEQFF; DNA: TGTGCCAGCAGCTCTCCTGACAGGGGCAATGAGCAGTTCTTC
D: -; V: TRBV2; J: TRBJ1-5; CDR3: CASSEESTTVSNQPQHF; DNA: TGTGCCAGCAGTGAAGAATCTACCACCGTAAGCAATCAGCCCCAGCATTTT
D: -; V: TRBV7-3; J: TRBJ2-2; CDR3: CASSLMALDNTGELFF; DNA: TGTGCCAGCAGCTTAATGGCGCTAGATAACACCGGGGAGCTGTTTTTT
D: TRBD1; V: TRBV7-3; J: TRBJ2-2; CDR3: CASSLSTGVFGELFF; DNA: TGTGCCAGCAGCTTATCAACAGGGGTTTTCGGGGAGCTGTTTTTT
D: -; V: TRBV7-9; J: TRBJ1-2; CDR3: CASSLIGSDRSAF; DNA: TGTGCCAGCAGCCTAATCGGCAGCGACCGGAGCGCCTTC
D: -; V: TRBV11-3; J: TRBJ1-6; CDR3: CASSLDRSYWSPLHF; DNA: TGTGCCAGCAGCTTAGATCGGTCGTATTGGTCACCCCTCCACTTT
D: TRBD1; V: TRBV27; J: TRBJ2-7; CDR3: CASSLFDRARDEQYF; DNA: TGTGCCAGCAGTTTATTTGACAGGGCAAGGGACGAGCAGTACTTC
D: TRBD1; V: TRBV5-8; J: TRBJ2-3; CDR3: CASSLGGRGPDTQYF; DNA: TGTGCCAGCAGCTTGGGCGGTAGGGGGCCAGATACGCAGTATTTT
D: TRBD2; V: TRBV7-2; J: TRBJ2-1; CDR3: CASSRTSGNYNEQFF; DNA: TGTGCCAGCAGCCGCACTAGCGGGAACTACAATGAGCAGTTCTTC
D: TRBD1; V: TRBV4-1; J: TRBJ1-6; CDR3: CASSPQGGRNSPLHF; DNA: TGCGCCAGCAGCCCACAGGGGGGAAGGAATTCACCCCTCCACTTT
D: TRBD1; V: TRBV27; J: TRBJ1-1; CDR3: CASGSDRENTEAFF; DNA: TGTGCCAGCGGTTCGGACAGGGAGAACACTGAAGCTTTCTTT
D: -; V: TRBV27; J: TRBJ1-5; CDR3: CASRLTGMANQPQHF; DNA: TGTGCCAGCAGATTAACAGGGATGGCCAATCAGCCCCAGCATTTT
D: TRBD1; V: TRBV5-4; J: TRBJ1-2; CDR3: CASSLMVGGRGGYTF; DNA: TGTGCCAGCAGCTTAATGGTAGGGGGCCGAGGTGGCTACACCTTC
D: -; V: TRBV6-6; J: TRBJ2-7; CDR3: CASRRQVEQYF; DNA: TGTGCCAGCAGAAGACAGGTGGAGCAGTACTTC